These 24 T cell receptor beta chains came from one sample sequenced in a study of blood T cells in healthy people across ages. Then a second PCR, running about 6 to 12 cycles, was carried out with a sample-barcoded 5' primer and a J-beta primer mix. From the 5' RACE reads, TCRdb called clonotypes with MiXCR, one entry per CDR3 protein. In the table there are 1.5 million to 2 million distinct CDR3 sequences, roughly 30% of which are singletons. Material: blood. The receptors come from a woman in her 30s in good health.

This clonotype was seen at least ten times. The chain joins TRBV15 to TRBJ2-3; TRBD2 matches at 8 bases. After removal of 5 bases from V and 2 bases from J, the junction contained 12 bases not matched to a gene. The CDR3 runs to 17 residues. The germline V gene has CDR1 LNHNV and CDR2 YYDKDF (reference sequence). DNA for the CDR3: TGTGCCACCAGCCTGAAACCGGGACTAGTCGTCACAGATACGCAGTATTTT. Translating it yields CATSLKPGLVVTDTQYF.

The chain combines TRBV20-1 with TRBJ2-1, with 14 bases identical to TRBD2. The CDR3 is made up of 14 amino acids. Losses at the gene ends were 6 bases for V and 10 bases for J; bases not matched to a gene: 8. Germline CDR1 DFQATT, CDR2 SNEGSKA (reference sequence). CDR3: CSAIGTSGGMEQFF. CDR3 in DNA: TGCAGTGCCATCGGGACTAGCGGGGGAATGGAGCAGTTCTTC.

This clonotype was detected only a few times. This sequence joins TRBV29-1 and TRBJ2-1; D might be TRBD2 (6 bases). The CDR3 length is 12 residues. CDR1 SQVTM and CDR2 ANQGSEA come from the germline V gene. Trimming cost V 4 bases and J 6 bases, with 10 bases left between them. In DNA form, the CDR3 reads TGCAGCGTTGTAATTAGCGGCAATGAGCAGTTCTTC. Its translation: CSVVISGNEQFF.

Details on this clonotype: Just one base apart from a much larger clone, this may be a read error. The chain carries TRBV2 and TRBJ2-7; D may be TRBD2 (6 bases). The CDR3 is 12 amino acids. Germline values: CDR1 SNHLY, CDR2 FYNNEI. The CDR3, as DNA: TGTGCCAGCAGTCACCTGGACTACAAGCAGTACTTC. This sequence encodes CASSHLDYKQYF.

The rearrangement uses TRBV9 and TRBJ2-1; 9 nucleotides match TRBD2. In germline, CDR1 is SGDLS, CDR2 YYNGEE. The V segment lost 3 bases and the J segment 3 bases; nucleotides outside the gene matches: 4. This CDR3 spans 15 amino acids. CDR3 coding DNA: TGTGCCAGCAGCGCTAGACTAGCGGACTACAATGAGCAGTTCTTC. Its translation: CASSARLADYNEQFF.

On this clonotype: This clone may be a read error of a much larger clone one base away. The rearrangement uses TRBV5-1 and TRBJ2-7, with D possibly matching TRBD2 (5 bases). The germline V gene encodes CDR1 SGHRS and CDR2 YFSETQ. Trimming stripped 10 bases from V and 6 bases from J, with 20 bases between. The CDR3 runs to 13 residues. DNA of the CDR3: TGCGCCTCAAGCCCCCTCGCGGACTGCGAGCAGTACTTC. It encodes CASSPLADCEQYF.

This clonotype was picked up many times. The gene calls are TRBV11-3 and TRBJ2-3; D call uncertain. CDR1 is SGHNT and CDR2 is YENEEA in the germline V gene. CDR3 length equals 13 residues. Between the trimmed V and J ends, which lost 4 bases and 4 bases, there was a span of 9 bases. This CDR3 reads CASSSGTADTQYF. The CDR3 DNA sequence: TGTGCCAGCAGCTCGGGTACAGCAGATACGCAGTATTTT.

The sample holds a few counts of this clonotype. V is TRBV12-3 or TRBV12-4 and J is TRBJ1-4; D may be TRBD1 (5 bases). The CDR3 loop spans 16 amino acids. Trimming took 6 bases from V and 3 from J, leaving 17 bases between them. The CDR3 DNA reads as TGTGCCAGCAGAAGAGAAACAGGTGCGGCTAATGAAAAACTGTTTTTT. Translated: CASRRETGAANEKLFF.

The chain employs TRBV20-1 and TRBJ1-2; 8 bases agree with TRBD1. J gave up 8 bases and V 6 bases, and 14 bases lay outside the gene matches. CDR1 and CDR2 (germline): DFQATT, SNEGSKA (reference sequence). The length of the CDR3 is 14 residues. CDR3 residues: CSAHDRGVFGGYTF. The CDR3 DNA sequence: TGCAGTGCACATGACAGGGGAGTATTTGGGGGCTACACCTTC.

This clonotype was detected only once. The chain carries TRBV7-9 and TRBJ1-1; tentative D call: TRBD1 (6 bases). The length of the CDR3 is 13 residues. Germline loops: CDR1 SEHNR, CDR2 FQNEAQ (reference sequence). V was trimmed by 2 bases and J by 10 bases, leaving 14 bases between them. As DNA, the CDR3 is TGTGCCAGCAGCTTACTCCCAGGGGACGGAGCTTTCTTT. Protein product: CASSLLPGDGAFF.

This clonotype was picked up a small number of times. The chain recombines TRBV20-1 with TRBJ1-5; the match to TRBD1 covers 8 bases. Germline V CDR1 and CDR2: DFQATT, SNEGSKA (reference sequence). This CDR3 region has 17 residues. J was trimmed by 5 bases and V by 1 base; bases with no gene match: 13. The CDR3 region has the DNA TGCAGTGCTAGAGCCATAGGGCGGACAGGGACCTATCAGCCCCAGCATTTT. This translates into CSARAIGRTGTYQPQHF.

The chain carries TRBV28 and TRBJ1-4, with TRBD1 identical over 8 bases. V shed 6 bases, J shed 10 bases, and the junction held 13 bases outside the gene matches. CDR1 is MDHEN and CDR2 is SYDVKM in the germline V gene. This CDR3 has 15 amino acids. CDR3 in amino acids: CASRSPPRTGTKLFF. CDR3 nucleotide sequence: TGTGCCAGCAGGTCGCCCCCTCGGACAGGGACAAAACTGTTTTTT.

In DNA form, the CDR3 reads TGCGCCAGCAGCCCCACCCAAGGAAATGAAAAACTGTTTTTT. It is translated as CASSPTQGNEKLFF. The V call is TRBV5-1, the J call TRBJ1-4; D call uncertain. The V end lost 4 bases, the J end lost 5 bases, and 12 bases lay between the germline ends. The germline V gene has CDR1 SGHRS and CDR2 YFSETQ. The CDR3 length is 14 residues.

The chain combines TRBV27 with TRBJ2-1; maybe TRBD2 (6 bases). Germline V CDR1 and CDR2: MNHEY, SMNVEV (reference sequence). There are 14 residues in the CDR3. V was cut by 6 bases and J by 9 bases, with 18 bases left in between. Here the CDR3 DNA reads TGTGCCAGCAGGAGTAGCGGCCCGGCAGGTGAGCAGTTCTTC. Amino acids: CASRSSGPAGEQFF.

The sample holds many counts of this clonotype. The chain links TRBV5-5 to TRBJ1-5; 8 nucleotides line up with TRBD1. The length of the CDR3 is 16 residues. The V and J ends lost 4 bases and 6 bases, in that order; junction bases with no gene match: 12. The germline V gene has CDR1 SGHKS and CDR2 YYEKEE (reference sequence). In DNA form, the CDR3 reads TGTGCCAGCAGCCGAGACCCAGGACAGGGCGGTCAGCCCCAGCATTTT. This sequence encodes CASSRDPGQGGQPQHF.

This clonotype occurred many times. The genes are TRBV5-1 and TRBJ2-1, with 13 bases that match TRBD2. Germline CDR1 SGHRS, CDR2 YFSETQ. V gave up 3 bases and J gave up 7 bases; unmatched junction bases: 4. The CDR3 totals 15 residues. CDR3 nucleotides: TGCGCCAGCAGCTCAAGGACTAGCGGGAGAAATGAGCAGTTCTTC. This encodes CASSSRTSGRNEQFF.

This clonotype was recorded many times. This rearrangement joins TRBV5-1 to TRBJ2-7; 8 bases are shared with TRBD2. J gave up 2 bases and V 5 bases, and 12 bases lay outside the gene matches. The CDR3 is 16 residues long. Germline loops: CDR1 SGHRS, CDR2 YFSETQ. CDR3: CASRGAGAGAAYEQYF. The CDR3 DNA follows: TGCGCCAGCAGGGGTGCAGGAGCGGGAGCGGCCTACGAGCAGTACTTC. The full variable domain, completed using reference TRBV5-1 and TRBJ2-7, is KAGVTQTPRYLIKTRGQQVTLSCSPISGHRSVSWYQQTPGQGLQFLFEYFSETQRNKGNFPGRFSGRQFSNSRSEMNVSTLELGDSALYLCASRGAGAGAAYEQYFGPGTRLTVT.

Notes on this clonotype: An end of the junction differs from the germline gene, which may be a read error. The chain recombines TRBV9 with TRBJ2-6, with a tentative D call TRBD2 (5 bases). This CDR3 spans 16 amino acids. CDR1 SGDLS and CDR2 YYNGEE come from the germline V gene. The CDR3 sequence is CAGSDPRGSGANVLTF. CDR3 bases: TGTGCCGGCAGCGACCCACGGGGCTCTGGGGCCAACGTCCTGACTTTC.

The chain links TRBV7-3 to TRBJ2-1; 13 positions match TRBD2. The length of the CDR3 is 17 residues. The J segment lost 11 bases and the V segment lost 5 bases, leaving 15 bases of the junction unmatched. Per the germline V gene, CDR1 is SGHTA and CDR2 is FQGTGA. The CDR3 DNA reads TGTGCCAGCAGCCTCATGGCCGGGACTAGCGGGGAGCATAAGCAGTTCTTC. Amino acids: CASSLMAGTSGEHKQFF.

This clonotype has just a few counts. The chain employs TRBV29-1 and TRBJ1-2; 7 bases agree with TRBD1. This CDR3 comprises 10 residues. Germline V gene sequence: CDR1 SQVTM, CDR2 ANQGSEA. The junction had 1 base not matched to a gene; V was cut back by 6 bases and J by 6 bases. The CDR3 loop is CSVQGNGYTF. The DNA of the CDR3 is TGCAGCGTACAGGGGAATGGCTACACCTTC.

The chain links TRBV20-1 to TRBJ1-2, with D perhaps matching TRBD1 (6 bases). Germline V CDR1 and CDR2: DFQATT, SNEGSKA (reference sequence). The CDR3 has 16 residues. The ends were cut back, 0 bases at V and 2 bases at J, with 16 bases in the middle. In nucleotides, the CDR3 is TGCAGTGCTAGAGATCGGGGTCGAGGGGGAAACTATGGCTACACCTTC. Protein sequence: CSARDRGRGGNYGYTF.

The table lists this clonotype with a few counts. V gene TRBV5-1 combines with J gene TRBJ1-3, with D possibly being TRBD1 (6 bases). Trimming took off 4 bases at V and 0 bases at J, with 14 bases between the two ends. The V gene's germline CDR1 is SGHRS and CDR2 YFSETQ. This CDR3 is built from 16 residues. CDR3 DNA: TGCGCCAGCAGCGCTGGACAGTTTTACTCTGGAAACACCATATATTTT. Its protein product is CASSAGQFYSGNTIYF. Full variable domain (rest looked up from reference TRBV5-1 and TRBJ1-3): KAGVTQTPRYLIKTRGQQVTLSCSPISGHRSVSWYQQTPGQGLQFLFEYFSETQRNKGNFPGRFSGRQFSNSRSEMNVSTLELGDSALYLCASSAGQFYSGNTIYFGEGSWLTVV.

The chain is built from TRBV30 and TRBJ1-4; D gene uncertain. Trimming cost V 0 bases and J 0 bases, with 11 bases left between them. This CDR3 has 16 residues. Germline CDR1 and CDR2: GTSNPN and SVGIG (reference sequence). The CDR3 sequence is CAWSVPWTATNEKLFF. CDR3 DNA: TGTGCCTGGAGTGTCCCTTGGACCGCAACTAATGAAAAACTGTTTTTT.

The V gene is TRBV9, the J gene TRBJ2-3, with 10 bases aligning to TRBD2. There are 16 residues in the CDR3. Trimming cost V 2 bases and J 2 bases; bases outside gene matches: 5. The germline V gene encodes CDR1 SGDLS and CDR2 YYNGEE. This chain's CDR3 is CASSVLAGVNTDTQYF. The CDR3 DNA follows: TGTGCCAGCAGCGTTCTAGCGGGGGTCAACACAGATACGCAGTATTTT.